The sequence of this T cell receptor (beta chain) was determined in a study of shared clonotypes between healthy human individuals. A CD45RA+ naive subset and a CD45RA-negative memory subset were split from CD4+ cells. Broader study findings: Clonotypes which were not shared had lower generation probabilities than clonotypes that all four donors shared. When naive CD4 clonotypes were compared across a handful of donors, approximately 4.9% were shared.

This clone was detected once. The antigen is not known. The same CDR3 also results from other DNA sequences found in this sample. This CDR3 is 13 amino acids long. CDR1 and CDR2 (germline): SGHVS, FNYEAQ. The ends were cut back, 2 bases at V and 2 bases at J, with 6 bases in the middle. In the original processing: Junction-only sequences without quality scores came from ImmunoSEQ, so filtering differed. Clones were sequenced by immunoSEQ multiplex PCR, and TCRdb holds only the in-frame ones, with some missing. V and J calls and clone size are copied from that table; D and trimming were computed from the DNA. The sample has about 1.5 million clones; around 98% are singletons.

The chain links TRBV7-6 to TRBJ1-1; D gene uncertain. Input material: naive CD4+ T cells sorted from blood. The subset is: CD45RA+ positively selected. The origin of this receptor is a man younger than 40 in good health. This CDR3 reads CASSLTGNTEAFF. The CDR3, as DNA: TGTGCCAGCAGCTTAACGGGCAACACTGAAGCTTTCTTT. Together with reference TRBV7-6 and TRBJ1-1, the CDR3 gives the full variable domain: GAGVSQSPRYKVTKRGQDVALRCDPISGHVSLYWYRQALGQGPEFLTYFNYEAQQDKSGLPNDRFSAERPEGSISTLTIQRTEQRDSAMYRCASSLTGNTEAFFGQGTRLTVV.